Presented here are 26 T cell receptor beta chains from one specimen sequenced in a study of T cell changes during pregnancy in multiple sclerosis (dated by TCRdb to between 2018 and 2020). Preparation of the library involved the immunoSEQ multiplex PCR assay. TCRdb took this table from immuneACCESS and kept in-frame rearrangements with V and J called. Such tables lack part of the clones; where checked against another copy, unresolved V genes explain under half of the gap, and the rest is unexplained. This sample is represented by 83,000 or so clones; about 93% of them were singletons. Over 1.5% of the sample is taken by the ten largest. The sample consisted of peripheral blood, taken after pregnancy. Receptor source: a female donor in good health, enrolled as a control in a pregnancy study.

The V and J genes are TRBV7-6 and TRBJ2-1; 7 positions match TRBD2. This CDR3 is 19 amino acids long. Germline V gene lookup returns CDR1 SGHVS and CDR2 FNYEAQ. V lost 1 base and J lost 6; bases outside the gene matches: 18. The CDR3 coding sequence is TGTGCCAGCAGCTTAGTTTCGGGGAGGGCCAGAGGGGTAATCAATGAGCAGTTCTTC. It translates to CASSLVSGRARGVINEQFF.

This chain connects TRBV7-9 to TRBJ2-6; 12 bases match TRBD1. V lost 6 bases and J lost 0; bases outside the gene matches: 6. In germline, CDR1 is SEHNR, CDR2 FQNEAQ (reference sequence). The CDR3 runs 18 residues. DNA for the CDR3: TGTGCCAGCAGTTCCGGGACAGGGGGCCCCTCTGGGGCCAACGTCCTGACTTTC. It encodes CASSSGTGGPSGANVLTF.

The J gene is TRBJ2-3, the V gene TRBV2, with 7 bases aligning to TRBD2. The germline V gene encodes CDR1 SNHLY and CDR2 FYNNEI. The CDR3 contains 15 residues. Trimming removed 3 bases from V and 6 bases from J; junction bases left unmatched: 9. DNA of the CDR3: TGTGCCAGCAGTGATCGCGGGAGAGTGGAGGATACGCAGTATTTT. This encodes CASSDRGRVEDTQYF.

This clone was recorded once. The chain combines TRBV7-9 with TRBJ1-1; D may be TRBD1 (6 bases). Germline-derived CDR1 and CDR2 are SEHNR and FQNEAQ (reference sequence). The ends were cut back, 5 bases at V and 5 bases at J, with 15 bases in the middle. The CDR3 is 14 amino acids. Here the CDR3 DNA reads TGTGCCAGCAGCCCCCGACAGGAGGAAACTGAAGCTTTCTTT. It is translated as CASSPRQEETEAFF. Full variable domain (rest looked up from reference TRBV7-9 and TRBJ1-1): DTGVSQNPRHKITKRGQNVTFRCDPISEHNRLYWYRQTLGQGPEFLTYFQNEAQLEKSRLLSDRFSAERPKGSFSTLEIQRTEQGDSAMYLCASSPRQEETEAFFGQGTRLTVV.

The chain uses TRBV5-6 and TRBJ2-7; 8 bases are a match to TRBD1. CDR1 and CDR2 from the germline V gene are SGHDT and YYEEEE. The junction had 12 bases not matched to a gene; V was cut back by 4 bases and J by 0 bases. The CDR3 runs to 17 residues. Here the CDR3 DNA reads TGTGCCAGCAGCCCGTTTCGTCCCGGACAGGGCTCCTACGAGCAGTACTTC. Encoded protein: CASSPFRPGQGSYEQYF.

The chain is built from TRBV28 and TRBJ1-5; TRBD1 might be the D (6 bases). The V and J ends lost 6 bases and 3 bases respectively, with 27 bases between them. Germline V gene sequence: CDR1 MDHEN, CDR2 SYDVKM. The CDR3 runs to 19 residues. Written as DNA, the CDR3 is TGTGCCAGCAGCCCTGACAGGCCGACCCCGAGGTCTCACAATCAGCCCCAGCATTTT. It yields the protein CASSPDRPTPRSHNQPQHF.

The chain joins TRBV2 to TRBJ2-2; D is perhaps TRBD1 (7 bases). This CDR3 has 13 residues. Germline V gene lookup returns CDR1 SNHLY and CDR2 FYNNEI. The V and J ends lost 3 bases and 8 bases respectively, with 10 bases between them. CDR3 residues: CASSDRGAGELFF. CDR3 in DNA: TGTGCCAGCAGTGACAGGGGGGCAGGGGAGCTGTTTTTT.

This rearrangement joins TRBV28 to TRBJ2-7; the D is unclear. The CDR3 extends over 11 amino acids. V shed 8 bases and J shed 5 bases, with 10 bases lying between them. Germline V gene data show CDR1 as MDHEN and CDR2 as SYDVKM. The CDR3 DNA sequence: TGTGCCAGCCAGACACGAAACGAGCAGTACTTC. The encoded protein is CASQTRNEQYF.

This chain connects TRBV30 to TRBJ2-2, with TRBD2 identical over 13 bases. V lost 0 bases, J lost 6 bases, and 1 base stayed unmatched. From germline, CDR1 is GTSNPN and CDR2 SVGIG (reference sequence). The CDR3 has 15 residues. CDR3 region: CAWSVLAGGPGELFF. The CDR3 DNA is TGTGCCTGGAGTGTACTAGCGGGAGGGCCCGGGGAGCTGTTTTTT.

The gene calls are TRBV30 and TRBJ1-2; 10 bases match TRBD1. V dropped 4 bases and J dropped 0; count of bases not matched to a gene: 17. The CDR3 extends over 19 amino acids. Germline V lookup: CDR1 GTSNPN, CDR2 SVGIG (reference sequence). CDR3 bases: TGTGCCTGGAACTTCATAATAAGGGACAGGGGTTTTGCTAACTATGGCTACACCTTC. Its translation: CAWNFIIRDRGFANYGYTF. The variable domain in full, completed from reference TRBV30 and TRBJ1-2, reads SQTIHQWPATLVQPVGSPLSLECTVEGTSNPNLYWYRQAAGRGLQLLFYSVGIGQISSEVPQNLSASRPQDRQFILSSKKLLLSDSGFYLCAWNFIIRDRGFANYGYTFGSGTRLTVV.

J is TRBJ1-3 and V is TRBV2; a possible D gene is TRBD1 (5 bases). The CDR3 consists of 16 residues. Germline-derived CDR1 and CDR2 are SNHLY and FYNNEI. V was pared by 8 bases and J by 0 bases, with 17 bases between. The CDR3 sequence is CASLPGRAYSGNTIYF. The CDR3 nucleotides read TGTGCCAGCCTCCCGGGCAGGGCTTACTCTGGAAACACCATATATTTT.

Here the CDR3 reads CASSPQSGSWETQYF. In DNA, the CDR3 is TGTGCCAGCTCACCACAGAGCGGGAGTTGGGAGACCCAGTACTTC. This chain connects TRBV18 to TRBJ2-5; 8 bases are shared with TRBD2. CDR1 is KGHSH, CDR2 LQKENI, per germline. The trim removed 1 base at V and 5 bases at J, leaving 6 bases unmatched. CDR3 size: 15 residues. The whole variable domain, filled in from reference TRBV18 and TRBJ2-5, reads NAGVMQNPRHLVRRRGQEARLRCSPMKGHSHVYWYRQLPEEGLKFMVYLQKENIIDESGMPKERFSAEFPKEGPSILRIQQVVRGDSAAYFCASSPQSGSWETQYFGPGTRLLVL.

The V and J genes are TRBV4-1 and TRBJ2-2; maybe TRBD1 (6 bases). V was shortened by 0 bases and J by 0 bases, with 14 bases between the two germline ends. The CDR3 has 18 residues. Germline V gene sequence: CDR1 MGHRA, CDR2 YSYEKL. CDR3 nucleotides: TGCGCCAGCAGCCAAGATCAACAGGGTTACGCGAACACCGGGGAGCTGTTTTTT. Protein sequence: CASSQDQQGYANTGELFF.

J is TRBJ2-7 and V is TRBV2, with 10 nucleotides matching TRBD2. With 6 bases clipped from V and 5 bases from J, the junction kept 10 bases outside the gene matches. The CDR3 covers 15 residues. Germline CDR1 SNHLY, CDR2 FYNNEI. The CDR3 nucleotides are TGTGCCAGCAGGATAGCTAGCGGGAGAAAGGACGAGCAGTACTTC. As protein: CASRIASGRKDEQYF.

This clone appeared a single time. The gene calls are TRBV2 and TRBJ2-1; 10 bases align to TRBD2. Germline V lookup: CDR1 SNHLY, CDR2 FYNNEI. V was pared by 7 bases and J by 6 bases, with 9 bases of the junction left unmatched. This CDR3 is 15 amino acids long. CDR3 sequence: CASNDPSGRSNEQFF. In nucleotides, the CDR3 is TGTGCCAGCAACGATCCTAGCGGGAGAAGCAATGAGCAGTTCTTC.

The CDR3 sequence: CASGYRTSYTDTQYF. CDR3 nucleotides: TGCGCCAGCGGCTACAGGACTAGCTACACAGATACGCAGTATTTT. This rearrangement joins TRBV5-1 to TRBJ2-3, with 8 bases lining up with TRBD2. CDR3 size: 15 residues. Per germline, CDR1 SGHRS and CDR2 YFSETQ. V lost 7 bases to trimming and J lost 2 bases; unmatched junction nucleotides: 9.

The chain links TRBV28 to TRBJ2-7; possible D gene TRBD2, 6 bases. Per the germline V gene, CDR1 is MDHEN and CDR2 is SYDVKM. The CDR3 consists of 16 residues. Trimming removed 0 bases at V and 0 bases at J, with 12 bases between. CDR3 region: CASSLWSLANSYEQYF. The CDR3 DNA follows: TGTGCCAGCAGTTTATGGAGTCTAGCGAACTCCTACGAGCAGTACTTC.

The chain uses TRBV7-2 and TRBJ2-3; weak D call: TRBD2 (9 bases). In germline, CDR1 is SGHTA, CDR2 FQGNSA. With 6 bases removed from V and 9 bases from J, the gap between germline ends came to 19 bases. The CDR3 sequence is 14 residues long. Written as DNA, the CDR3 is TGTGCCAGCAGTCAGGGGGCGGGAGGGCAAACGCAGTATTTT. It encodes CASSQGAGGQTQYF.

The chain employs TRBV15 and TRBJ2-1; D may be TRBD2 (6 bases). The germline V gene has CDR1 LNHNV and CDR2 YYDKDF (reference sequence). V gave up 9 bases and J gave up 2 bases, with 11 bases separating them. The CDR3 totals 13 residues. The CDR3 loop is CATSSGTYNEQFF. CDR3 DNA: TGTGCCACAAGTAGCGGCACCTACAATGAGCAGTTCTTC.

The rearrangement joins TRBV5-4 to TRBJ2-2, with TRBD1 matching over 7 bases. The CDR3 runs to 16 residues. V lost 4 bases and J lost 5; bases outside the gene matches: 11. Germline V CDR1 and CDR2: SGHNT, YYREEE (reference sequence). CDR3 DNA sequence: TGTGCCAGCAGCCCTGGTGGGACAGTAAGGACCGGGGAGCTGTTTTTT. It encodes CASSPGGTVRTGELFF.

The chain carries TRBV27 and TRBJ2-7; the D gene is possibly TRBD1 (6 bases). Trimming took 0 bases from V and 1 from J, leaving 13 bases between them. CDR1 and CDR2 from the germline V gene are MNHEY and SMNVEV (reference sequence). The CDR3 has 16 residues. The CDR3 loop is CASSLSPGTSSYEQYF. The DNA for the CDR3 is TGTGCCAGCAGTTTATCCCCCGGGACATCTTCCTACGAGCAGTACTTC.

This clone is a singleton in its sample. The J gene is TRBJ2-7, the V gene TRBV28; possible D gene TRBD1, 6 bases. The CDR3 contains 13 residues. In germline, CDR1 is MDHEN, CDR2 SYDVKM. V was shortened by 6 bases and J by 6 bases, with 15 bases between the two germline ends. The CDR3 nucleotides read TGTGCCAGCAGGTGGGGGCCACAGTTCGAGCAGTACTTC. This gives the protein CASRWGPQFEQYF.

The chain employs TRBV9 and TRBJ2-3; a possible D gene is TRBD2 (6 bases). Per germline, CDR1 SGDLS and CDR2 YYNGEE. Between the trimmed V and J ends, which lost 3 bases and 1 base, there was a span of 12 bases. The CDR3 runs to 15 residues. The CDR3 nucleotides read TGTGCCAGCAGCGAAGGCGCTAGCGGCACAGATACGCAGTATTTT. It encodes CASSEGASGTDTQYF.

The V and J genes are TRBV29-1 and TRBJ2-3; TRBD2 is a possible D gene (5 bases). The CDR3 totals 14 residues. The germline gives CDR1 SQVTM, CDR2 ANQGSEA. Trimming took 3 bases from V and 0 from J, leaving 10 bases between them. The CDR3 is CSVDVAQSTDTQYF. The CDR3 DNA reads as TGCAGCGTTGATGTAGCGCAGAGCACAGATACGCAGTATTTT.

This chain links TRBV6-5 with TRBJ1-1; weak D call: TRBD1 (5 bases). Germline assignment: CDR1 MNHEY and CDR2 SVGAGI. The CDR3 is made up of 14 amino acids. V lost 6 bases and J 4 bases, leaving 15 bases between the germline ends. CDR3 DNA: TGTGCCAGCAGCCTGGCGGGGGAGGGCACTGAAGCTTTCTTT. Its protein is CASSLAGEGTEAFF.

In DNA form, the CDR3 reads TGCGCCAGCAGTCAGGGGACTAGCGGGAGTTGGGAGACCCAGTACTTC. Its translation is CASSQGTSGSWETQYF. This rearrangement joins TRBV4-1 to TRBJ2-5; 14 bases match TRBD2. This CDR3 region has 16 residues. Germline assignment: CDR1 MGHRA and CDR2 YSYEKL. J gave up 5 bases and V 6 bases, and 8 bases lay outside the gene matches.